This entry concerns a single T cell receptor (beta chain). What it recognizes is unknown. Other DNA sequences in this sample translate to the same CDR3. The data were taken from a study of shared clonotypes between healthy human individuals. Study summary: Donors were a couple of women and a few men aged 18 to 49. Per donor, three plates held CD4 naive cells, three held CD4 memory, two held CD8 naive and one held CD8 memory.

Using immunoSEQ multiplex PCR, the repertoire was profiled, and TCRdb retains in-frame clones only, with some absent. Of about 2.4 million clones detected, under 95% appear once; the ten largest clones hold 0.36%. The ends lost 4 bases at V and 4 bases at J; junction bases unmatched: 1. The CDR3 loop spans 13 amino acids. Germline lookup yields CDR1 SEHNR and CDR2 FQNEAQ (reference sequence). Study findings and constraints: The naive CD4 repertoires of a handful of donors were compared, and approximately 5% of clonotypes were shared.

The material sequenced was naive CD4+ T cells from PBMCs. Subset in this sample: CD45RA+ positively selected. The sequence derives from a man aged 18 to 35 in good health. Some clones in this sample may be carry-over from other donors' samples. This chain connects TRBV7-9 to TRBJ1-2; 9 bases are shared with TRBD1. CDR3 protein: CASSSGQGYGYTF. The CDR3 DNA sequence: TGTGCCAGCAGCTCGGGACAGGGCTATGGCTACACCTTC.